A single sample is the source of the 32 T cell receptor beta chains below, sequenced in a study of HIV-infected patients and healthy controls. Reverse transcription used around 500 ng RNA and constant-region primers for alpha and beta. Using multiplexing indices, alpha and beta chain libraries were generated apart by chain-specific third strand synthesis. TCRdb itself ran the 5' RACE reads through MiXCR, one entry per CDR3 protein. The table records about 10,000 distinct CDR3 sequences, about 10% of them present only once. No cell fractionation was done, so the repertoire covers all unsorted peripheral blood T cells. The material sequenced was blood, taken before antiretroviral therapy. The receptor set was obtained from an adult with HIV infection.

This clonotype was seen ten or more times. V and J are TRBV6-5 and TRBJ2-7; D gene unclear. The CDR3 sequence is 15 residues long. V lost 2 bases and J lost 0, with 11 bases in between. Per germline, CDR1 MNHEY and CDR2 SVGAGI. The CDR3 nucleotides read TGTGCCAGCAGTTACCGCGGCCTGCGCTCCTACGAGCAGTACTTC. Amino acids: CASSYRGLRSYEQYF.

Many counts were recorded for this clonotype. This chain uses TRBV20-1 with TRBJ2-2, with 13 bases that match TRBD2. This CDR3 region has 16 residues. The trim removed 6 bases at V and 7 bases at J, leaving 11 bases unmatched. CDR1 is DFQATT and CDR2 is SNEGSKA in the germline V gene (reference sequence). The CDR3 loop is CSASGLAGDRDGELFF. CDR3 nucleotide sequence: TGCAGTGCCTCCGGACTAGCGGGAGATAGGGACGGGGAGCTGTTTTTT.

This clonotype showed up just a few times. The chain couples TRBV2 to TRBJ1-6; possible D gene TRBD1, 5 bases. The germline V and J ends were trimmed by 4 bases and 7 bases, with 11 bases remaining between them. This CDR3 is built from 14 residues. Looked up from germline, CDR1 is SNHLY and CDR2 is FYNNEI. DNA for the CDR3: TGTGCCAGCAGTGTGGGGGACTTGAATTCACCCCTCCACTTT. It yields the protein CASSVGDLNSPLHF.

The chain recombines TRBV5-1 with TRBJ2-7; 9 nucleotides line up with TRBD2. Germline V gives CDR1 SGHRS, CDR2 YFSETQ. The CDR3 has 15 residues. The J segment lost 6 bases and the V segment lost 3 bases, leaving 10 bases of the junction unmatched. The CDR3 loop reads CASSSASGILTEQYF. CDR3 sequence (DNA): TGCGCCAGCAGCTCGGCTAGCGGGATTCTGACCGAGCAGTACTTC.

This clonotype was seen many times. The chain combines TRBV13 with TRBJ2-7; D not certain. Trimming left V 1 base short and J 6 bases short, with 13 bases between. CDR3 length: 14 amino acids. Germline loops: CDR1 PRHDT, CDR2 FYEKMQ (reference sequence). The chain's CDR3 is CASSLAAEPSEQYF. CDR3 nucleotide sequence: TGTGCCAGCAGCTTAGCCGCGGAGCCGAGCGAGCAGTACTTC.

This clonotype was counted ten times or more. The rearrangement joins TRBV28 to TRBJ2-7; no definite D call. Trimming took off 2 bases at V and 1 base at J, with 12 bases between the two ends. Per germline, CDR1 MDHEN and CDR2 SYDVKM. The CDR3 totals 15 residues. CDR3 bases: TGTGCCAGCAGTTTAATCGCGGCGACTTCCTACGAGCAGTACTTC. It yields the protein CASSLIAATSYEQYF.

This clonotype was observed at least ten times. The chain has TRBV7-2 and TRBJ2-2, with D unclear. This CDR3 comprises 14 residues. Trimming left V 5 bases short and J 1 base short, with 8 bases between. Per germline, CDR1 SGHTA and CDR2 FQGNSA. The CDR3 protein is CASSLQMNTGELFF. The CDR3 DNA reads TGTGCCAGCAGCCTCCAAATGAACACCGGGGAGCTGTTTTTT.

This clonotype has at least ten counts. This rearrangement joins TRBV4-3 to TRBJ2-7; D uncertain. Germline V CDR1 and CDR2: LGHNA, YSLEER. Trimming removed 4 bases at V and 2 bases at J, with 12 bases between. This CDR3 spans 14 amino acids. The CDR3 coding sequence is TGCGCCAGCAGCCCCAGACTTGGTCCCTACGAGCAGTACTTC. The encoded protein is CASSPRLGPYEQYF.

This clonotype came up many times. This chain joins TRBV7-2 and TRBJ2-7; TRBD1 agrees at 7 bases. In germline, CDR1 is SGHTA, CDR2 FQGNSA. The CDR3 is made up of 15 amino acids. With 5 bases clipped from V and 3 bases from J, the junction kept 10 bases outside the gene matches. The CDR3 reads CASSPNRDSYYEQYF. The CDR3 DNA reads as TGTGCCAGCAGCCCGAACCGGGACAGCTACTACGAGCAGTACTTC.

This clonotype was recorded at least ten times. The rearrangement uses TRBV12-3 or TRBV12-4 and TRBJ2-3; D unclear. The CDR3 has 15 amino acids. V lost 6 bases and J 0 bases, leaving 13 bases between the germline ends. CDR3 nucleotide sequence: TGTGCCAGCAGCCCGACCGGCACTAGCACAGATACGCAGTATTTT. Protein sequence: CASSPTGTSTDTQYF.

This clonotype is termed medium-sized (0.01 to 0.1%). The rearrangement links TRBV29-1 to TRBJ1-1; no clear D gene. V lost 5 bases and J lost 4, with 8 bases in between. The germline V gene has CDR1 SQVTM and CDR2 ANQGSEA. This CDR3 spans 11 amino acids. CDR3 DNA sequence: TGCAGCGTTAAGTTGGGCACTGAAGCTTTCTTT. Translating gives CSVKLGTEAFF.

In this sample, this clonotype turned up a few times. V and J are TRBV9 and TRBJ1-2, with D hard to call. Trimming stripped 3 bases from V and 8 bases from J, with 11 bases between. The CDR3 covers 12 residues. The germline V gene has CDR1 SGDLS and CDR2 YYNGEE. The CDR3 is CASSGGRAGYTF. CDR3 nucleotides: TGTGCCAGCAGCGGAGGCCGAGCAGGCTACACCTTC.

This clonotype was picked up many times. J is TRBJ2-1 and V is TRBV6-5; D uncertain. Germline V gives CDR1 MNHEY, CDR2 SVGAGI. Between the trimmed V and J ends, which lost 6 bases and 0 bases, there was a span of 12 bases. The CDR3 runs to 15 residues. The CDR3 DNA reads as TGTGCCAGCAGCAGCCCCGGCGGCTCCTACAATGAGCAGTTCTTC. Protein: CASSSPGGSYNEQFF.

The rearrangement links TRBV27 to TRBJ1-5; TRBD1 aligns across 9 bases. CDR1 and CDR2 from the germline V gene are MNHEY and SMNVEV (reference sequence). This CDR3 has 16 amino acids. With V trimmed by 6 bases and J by 5 bases, 11 bases remained unmatched. In DNA form, the CDR3 reads TGTGCCAGCAGACCCAAACAGGGGGCAAGGTATCAGCCCCAGCATTTT. It yields the protein CASRPKQGARYQPQHF.

The chain combines TRBV11-2 with TRBJ1-1, with no clear D. Germline V gene sequence: CDR1 SGHAT, CDR2 FQNNGV. V lost 4 bases and J 2 bases, leaving 8 bases between the germline ends. The CDR3 sequence is 13 residues long. The CDR3 loop is CASSSNRNTEAFF. The CDR3 DNA follows: TGTGCCAGCAGCTCTAACAGAAACACTGAAGCTTTCTTT.

This clonotype showed up many times. This chain uses TRBV6-5 with TRBJ1-2; TRBD1 matches at 9 bases. The CDR3 is 14 amino acids. Looked up from germline, CDR1 is MNHEY and CDR2 is SVGAGI. V was pared by 6 bases and J by 4 bases, with 6 bases of the junction left unmatched. In DNA form, the CDR3 reads TGTGCCAGCAGGATGGTGGACAGGGGCTATGGCTACACCTTC. Protein product: CASRMVDRGYGYTF.

At least ten counts were recorded for this clonotype. This chain links TRBV6-1 with TRBJ2-7; 10 bases are a match to TRBD2. CDR1 and CDR2 (germline): MNHNS, SASEGT. There are 16 residues in the CDR3. J lost 4 bases, V lost 5 bases, and 11 bases had no gene match. The CDR3 region has the DNA TGTGCCAGCAGTCATGAATCTAGCGGGAGTCGGTACGAGCAGTACTTC. This translates into CASSHESSGSRYEQYF.

Many counts were recorded for this clonotype. The chain combines TRBV28 with TRBJ2-1; TRBD2 matches at 7 bases. V trimming: 2 bases; J trimming: 4 bases; junction bases outside the gene matches: 8. The CDR3 has 16 residues. CDR1 is MDHEN, CDR2 SYDVKM, per germline. Written as DNA, the CDR3 is TGTGCCAGCAGTTTAACCGGACTAGGCGCGTACAATGAGCAGTTCTTC. This encodes CASSLTGLGAYNEQFF.

This chain connects TRBV12-3 or TRBV12-4 to TRBJ2-7, with 8 bases matching TRBD1. CDR3 length equals 14 residues. V lost 6 bases to trimming and J lost 4 bases; unmatched junction nucleotides: 8. The DNA for the CDR3 is TGTGCCAGCAGCATCAGGGGGCCAGGGTACGAGCAGTACTTC. This sequence encodes CASSIRGPGYEQYF.

This clonotype was picked up many times. The chain carries TRBV20-1 and TRBJ1-1; D is ambiguous. V shed 0 bases and J shed 0 bases, with 17 bases lying between them. The CDR3 is made up of 17 amino acids. The germline CDR1 and CDR2 sequences are DFQATT and SNEGSKA (reference sequence). The CDR3 is CSARDGLWLPLNTEAFF. CDR3 sequence (DNA): TGCAGTGCTAGAGATGGGCTTTGGTTACCGCTGAACACTGAAGCTTTCTTT.

Judged by abundance, this clonotype is medium-sized. The chain carries TRBV2 and TRBJ2-3; D perhaps matches TRBD1 (6 bases). Germline assignment: CDR1 SNHLY and CDR2 FYNNEI. Trimming removed 4 bases at V and 0 bases at J, with 11 bases between. This CDR3 has 15 residues. CDR3 coding DNA: TGTGCCAGCAGTGTAGAGCAGGGGAGCACAGATACGCAGTATTTT. Translated: CASSVEQGSTDTQYF.

The chain uses TRBV5-1 and TRBJ1-1; D gene ambiguous. In germline, CDR1 is SGHRS, CDR2 YFSETQ. This CDR3 has 14 amino acids. The V end was cut by 4 bases, the J end by 5 bases, with 15 bases between. Written as DNA, the CDR3 is TGCGCCAGCAGCCTTCAGGTTGAGGGAACTGAAGCTTTCTTT. Its protein product is CASSLQVEGTEAFF.

This clonotype appeared many times. The genes are TRBV19 and TRBJ2-5, with 8 positions matching TRBD2. Looked up from germline, CDR1 is LNHDA and CDR2 is SQIVND (reference sequence). J lost 5 bases, V lost 5 bases, and 13 bases had no gene match. This CDR3 is 16 amino acids long. CDR3 in DNA: TGTGCCAGTAGTCCAACGTCGGGACTAGTAATGGAGACCCAGTACTTC. Translating gives CASSPTSGLVMETQYF.

In this sample, this clonotype is medium-sized. The chain recombines TRBV7-6 with TRBJ1-1; D not certain. The CDR3 length is 13 residues. Germline values: CDR1 SGHVS, CDR2 FNYEAQ. Deletions cut 3 bases from V and 5 bases from J, with 10 bases between. CDR3: CASSFGYGTEAFF. The CDR3 DNA reads TGTGCCAGCAGCTTTGGCTACGGGACTGAAGCTTTCTTT.

This clonotype came up many times. J is TRBJ2-1 and V is TRBV7-2; 13 bases line up with TRBD2. Germline CDR1 and CDR2: SGHTA and FQGNSA. After removal of 1 base from V and 7 bases from J, the junction contained 4 bases not matched to a gene. This CDR3 spans 16 amino acids. The CDR3: CASSLGGLAGVNEQFF. CDR3 coding DNA: TGTGCCAGCAGCTTAGGAGGACTAGCGGGAGTGAATGAGCAGTTCTTC.

This clonotype came up many times. The chain joins TRBV7-9 to TRBJ2-3; D assignment may be TRBD1 or TRBD2 (5 bases each). Germline V gene data show CDR1 as SEHNR and CDR2 as FQNEAQ (reference sequence). CDR3 length equals 16 residues. Trimming left V 5 bases short and J 4 bases short, with 19 bases between. This CDR3 reads CASSPRYSKGPDTQYF. Written as DNA, the CDR3 is TGTGCCAGCAGCCCCCGGTATTCCAAGGGACCAGATACGCAGTATTTT.

This clonotype was seen many times. The chain is built from TRBV6-6 and TRBJ1-1, with D perhaps TRBD1 (6 bases). Germline CDR1 MNHNY, CDR2 SVGAGI (reference sequence). The V end was cut by 6 bases, the J end by 3 bases, with 14 bases between. The CDR3 totals 14 residues. CDR3 residues: CASSSQGQDTEAFF. The DNA for the CDR3 is TGTGCCAGCAGCTCGCAGGGGCAGGACACTGAAGCTTTCTTT.

This clonotype is medium-sized (0.01 to 0.1%) within its sample. The chain joins TRBV7-8 to TRBJ2-3; D gene uncertain. Germline V gene lookup returns CDR1 SGHVS and CDR2 FQNEAQ. The CDR3 consists of 12 residues. Between the trimmed V and J ends, which lost 8 bases and 5 bases, there was a span of 11 bases. Here the CDR3 reads CASDLFRDTQYF. The CDR3, as DNA: TGTGCCAGCGACCTCTTCCGAGATACGCAGTATTTT.

The rearrangement uses TRBV30 and TRBJ1-1, with 11 bases matching TRBD1. The CDR3 length is 14 residues. Losses at the gene ends were 8 bases for V and 0 bases for J; bases not matched to a gene: 5. Germline loops: CDR1 GTSNPN, CDR2 SVGIG (reference sequence). CDR3 coding DNA: TGTGCCCGGAAGGACAGGGGGCTGAACACTGAAGCTTTCTTT. This gives the protein CARKDRGLNTEAFF.

This clonotype was seen repeatedly, ten times or more. This chain joins TRBV7-9 and TRBJ2-1; the match to TRBD2 covers 7 bases. The trim removed 3 bases at V and 9 bases at J, leaving 2 bases unmatched. The CDR3 loop spans 12 amino acids. Germline V lookup: CDR1 SEHNR, CDR2 FQNEAQ (reference sequence). CDR3: CASSLGGFEQFF. As DNA, the CDR3 is TGTGCCAGCAGCTTGGGGGGGTTTGAGCAGTTCTTC.

The chain couples TRBV20-1 to TRBJ2-1; tentatively, D is TRBD2 (7 bases). The CDR3 consists of 18 residues. CDR1 is DFQATT, CDR2 SNEGSKA, per germline (reference sequence). V lost 2 bases, J lost 7 bases, and 27 bases lay in between. The CDR3 is CSARPNGGGVWARNEQFF. In DNA form, the CDR3 reads TGCAGTGCTAGACCCAATGGAGGGGGGGTGTGGGCGAGAAATGAGCAGTTCTTC.

This clonotype was seen at least ten times. This chain connects TRBV20-1 to TRBJ2-3, with 7 bases fitting TRBD1. The germline gives CDR1 DFQATT, CDR2 SNEGSKA (reference sequence). CDR3 length equals 14 residues. Unmatched junction bases numbered 6, after V lost 6 bases and J lost 0 bases. The DNA of the CDR3 is TGCAGTGCCCGACCGGGACAGAGCACAGATACGCAGTATTTT. Its protein product is CSARPGQSTDTQYF.